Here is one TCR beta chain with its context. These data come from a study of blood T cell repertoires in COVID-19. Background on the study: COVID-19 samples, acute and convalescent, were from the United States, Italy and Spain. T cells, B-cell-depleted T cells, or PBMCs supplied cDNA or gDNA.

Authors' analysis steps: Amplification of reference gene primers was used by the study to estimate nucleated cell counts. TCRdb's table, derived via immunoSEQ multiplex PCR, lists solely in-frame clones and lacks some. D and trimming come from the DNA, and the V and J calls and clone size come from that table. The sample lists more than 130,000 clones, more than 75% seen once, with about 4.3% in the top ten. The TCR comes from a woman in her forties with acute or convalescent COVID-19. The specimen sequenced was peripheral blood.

The CDR3 reads CASSILERRGGTEAFF. CDR3 in DNA: TGTGCCAGTAGTATACTTGAGCGGAGGGGAGGCACTGAAGCTTTCTTT. The chain couples TRBV19 to TRBJ1-1; a weak D match, TRBD1 (5 bases). Per the germline V gene, CDR1 is LNHDA and CDR2 is SQIVND (reference sequence). The CDR3 contains 16 residues. Trimming took off 2 bases at V and 4 bases at J, with 17 bases between the two ends.